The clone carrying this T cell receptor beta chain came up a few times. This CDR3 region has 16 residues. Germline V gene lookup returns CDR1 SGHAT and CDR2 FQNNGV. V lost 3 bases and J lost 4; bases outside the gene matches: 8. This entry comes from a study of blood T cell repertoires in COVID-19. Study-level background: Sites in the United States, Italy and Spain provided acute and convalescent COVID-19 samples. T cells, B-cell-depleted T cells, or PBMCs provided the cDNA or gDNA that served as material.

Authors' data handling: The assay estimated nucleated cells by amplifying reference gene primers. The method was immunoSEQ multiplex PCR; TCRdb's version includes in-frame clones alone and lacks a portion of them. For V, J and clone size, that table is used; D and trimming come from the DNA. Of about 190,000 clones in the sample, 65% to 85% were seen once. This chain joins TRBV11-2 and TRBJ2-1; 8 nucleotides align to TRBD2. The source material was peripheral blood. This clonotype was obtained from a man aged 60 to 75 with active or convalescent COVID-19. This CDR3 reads CASSLGGGRRYNEQFF. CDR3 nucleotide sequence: TGTGCCAGCAGCTTGGGTGGCGGGAGGAGGTACAATGAGCAGTTCTTC.